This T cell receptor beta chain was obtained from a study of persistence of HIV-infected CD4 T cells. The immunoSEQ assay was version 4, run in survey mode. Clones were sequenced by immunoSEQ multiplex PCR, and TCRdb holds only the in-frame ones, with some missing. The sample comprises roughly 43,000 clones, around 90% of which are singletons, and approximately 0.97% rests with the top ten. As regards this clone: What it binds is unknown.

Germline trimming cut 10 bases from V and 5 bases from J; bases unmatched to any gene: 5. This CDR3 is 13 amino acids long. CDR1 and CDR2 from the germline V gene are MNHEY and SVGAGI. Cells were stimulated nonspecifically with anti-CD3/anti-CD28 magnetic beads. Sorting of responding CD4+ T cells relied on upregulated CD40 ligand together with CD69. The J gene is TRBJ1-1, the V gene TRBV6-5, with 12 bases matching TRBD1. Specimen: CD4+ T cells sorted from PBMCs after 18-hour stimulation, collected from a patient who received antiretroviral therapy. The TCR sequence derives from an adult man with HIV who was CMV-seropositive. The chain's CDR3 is CATRDRGLTEAFF. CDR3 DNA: TGTGCCACCCGGGACAGGGGGCTGACTGAAGCTTTCTTT.